The source of this T cell receptor (beta chain) is a study of T cells after yellow fever vaccination. For the study at large: Low-cell-number fractions underwent preparation using SMART-Seq v4 Ultra Low Input. Study-wide results and caveats: Contaminating bulk clonotypes could be abundant in FACS-sorted repertoires.

The study made its TCR cDNA through 5'RACE template switching. That step introduced a universal primer site along with UMIs. TCRdb used MiXCR to reprocess the 5' RACE reads, holding one entry per CDR3 protein. Of hundreds of thousands of distinct CDR3 sequences in the sample, roughly 12% are singletons; the top ten hold about 15%. This clonotype was found a few times. Its specificity is not known. The sequencing here drew on PBMCs, taken on the day of the yellow fever booster vaccination. This TCR came from a man under 40 who received the YFV17D yellow fever vaccine.

DNA of the CDR3: TGTGCCAGCACCCTAGGGGTAGCGTCGAGCGGGGATACGCAGTATTTT. This sequence encodes CASTLGVASSGDTQYF. This chain uses TRBV7-9 with TRBJ2-3, with D tentatively TRBD2 (6 bases). CDR3 length: 16 residues. The ends were cut back, 7 bases at V and 6 bases at J, with 23 bases in the middle. Germline loops: CDR1 SEHNR, CDR2 FQNEAQ (reference sequence).